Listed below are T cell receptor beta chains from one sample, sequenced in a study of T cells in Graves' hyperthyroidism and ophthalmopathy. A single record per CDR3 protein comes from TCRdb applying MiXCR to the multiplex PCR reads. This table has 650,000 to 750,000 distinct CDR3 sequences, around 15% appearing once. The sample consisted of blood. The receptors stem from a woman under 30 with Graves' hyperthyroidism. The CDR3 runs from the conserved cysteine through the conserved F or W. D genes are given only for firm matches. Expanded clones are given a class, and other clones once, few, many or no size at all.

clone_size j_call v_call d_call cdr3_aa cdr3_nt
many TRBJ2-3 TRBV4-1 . CASSSPTTRVGDTQYF TGCGCCAGCAGCTCTCCAACTACTCGTGTTGGCGATACGCAGTATTTT
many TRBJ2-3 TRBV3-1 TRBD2 CASSQAPSGPGTDTQYF TGTGCCAGCAGCCAAGCCCCTAGCGGCCCCGGCACAGATACGCAGTATTTT
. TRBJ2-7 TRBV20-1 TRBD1 CSARGTGGRGYEQYF TGCAGTGCTAGAGGGACAGGGGGCCGGGGCTACGAGCAGTACTTC
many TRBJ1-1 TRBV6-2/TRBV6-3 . CATCSTRDTEAFF TGTGCCACCTGCTCCACAAGGGATACTGAAGCTTTCTTT
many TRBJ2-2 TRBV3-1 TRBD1 CASSRRTGNTGELFF TGTGCCAGCAGCCGCCGGACAGGGAACACCGGGGAGCTGTTTTTT
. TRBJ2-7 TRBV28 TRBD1 CATRTGQSYEQYF TGTGCCACCCGGACAGGGCAATCCTACGAGCAGTACTTC
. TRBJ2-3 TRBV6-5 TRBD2 CASNYSKSAGLTDTQYF TGTGCCAGCAATTACTCAAAGTCAGCGGGACTCACAGATACGCAGTATTTT
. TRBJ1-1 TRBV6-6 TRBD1 CASSYQGGMNTEAFF TGTGCCAGCAGTTACCAGGGGGGCATGAACACTGAAGCTTTCTTT
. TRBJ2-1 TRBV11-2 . CATQANWEQFF TGTGCCACCCAGGCCAATTGGGAGCAGTTCTTC
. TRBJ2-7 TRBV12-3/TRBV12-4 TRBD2 CASTPGFIAGVGEQYF TGTGCCAGCACCCCCGGGTTTATAGCGGGAGTAGGCGAGCAGTACTTC
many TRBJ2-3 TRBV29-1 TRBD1 CSAGGAADTQYF TGCAGCGCAGGGGGCGCCGCAGATACGCAGTATTTT
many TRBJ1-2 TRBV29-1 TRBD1 CSVDRGYGYTF TGCAGCGTTGACAGGGGGTATGGCTACACCTTC
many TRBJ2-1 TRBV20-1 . CSARRDLGLEFF TGCAGTGCTAGGAGGGACCTCGGATTGGAGTTCTTC
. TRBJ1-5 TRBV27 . CASSPTGQPQHF TGTGCCAGCAGCCCTACCGGCCAGCCCCAGCATTTT
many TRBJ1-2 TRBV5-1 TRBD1 CASRLGQGRGYTF TGCGCCAGCAGACTCGGACAGGGTAGGGGCTACACCTTC
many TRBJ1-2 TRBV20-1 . CSARGQGGGYTF TGCAGTGCTAGAGGGCAGGGAGGCGGCTACACCTTC
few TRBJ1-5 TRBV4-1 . CASSQESAAPQHF TGCGCCAGCAGCCAAGAATCAGCGGCGCCCCAGCATTTT
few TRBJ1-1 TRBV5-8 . CASSSASTMNTEAFF TGTGCCAGCAGCTCCGCCAGTACAATGAACACTGAAGCTTTCTTT
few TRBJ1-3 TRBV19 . CASIGTRPNSGNTIYF TGTGCCAGTATTGGGACAAGGCCTAACTCTGGAAACACCATATATTTT
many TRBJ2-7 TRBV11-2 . CASSYSRDMTSEQYF TGTGCCAGCAGTTACAGTAGGGACATGACCTCCGAGCAGTACTTC
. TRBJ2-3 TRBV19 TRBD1 CASMGQGTDTQYF TGTGCCAGTATGGGACAGGGCACAGATACGCAGTATTTT
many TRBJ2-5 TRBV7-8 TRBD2 CASSVQRGQETQYF TGTGCCAGCAGCGTTCAGCGGGGGCAAGAGACCCAGTACTTC
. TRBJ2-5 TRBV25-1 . CASSESSSRVTQYF TGTGCCAGCAGTGAATCTTCCTCTAGGGTAACCCAGTACTTC